This T cell receptor (beta chain) was sequenced in a study of memory CD4+ T cells and cytomegalovirus serostatus. Study-wide context: Of the healthy Belgian adults, under 10 were CMV seropositive and fewer than 30 seronegative.

Regarding the study as a whole: CD4+ memory repertoires contained about two fifths of the 164 reported CMV TCRbeta sequences.

Original handling: Out-of-frame sequences were removed, leaving 2 million to 2.5 million distinct TCRbeta sequences. Sequencing was performed with immunoSEQ multiplex PCR; in TCRdb, only in-frame clones are kept and a portion is missing. Clonal size and the V and J genes are those of that table, whereas D and trimming came from the DNA. The sample lists tens of thousands of clones; more than 70% were seen once. Single viable CD3+CD4+CD8-CD45RO+ cells were sorted as the memory CD4+ T cells. Donors' CMV status reflects serum IgG against pp150, pp28, p38, p52. For this clone: The antigen is unknown.

The sequenced material came from memory CD4+ T cells from blood. This sequence was found in an adult in good health and CMV-seronegative. Some clones in this sample may be carry-over from other donors' samples.

CDR3 DNA sequence: TGTGCCAGCAGCTCGTGGGACAGGTCCTACGAGCAGTACTTC. Translating gives CASSSWDRSYEQYF. This sequence joins TRBV28 and TRBJ2-7; TRBD1 matches at 8 bases. V gave up 6 bases and J gave up 1 base; unmatched junction bases: 5. The length of the CDR3 is 14 residues. Looked up from germline, CDR1 is MDHEN and CDR2 is SYDVKM.